Each of the 28 T cell receptor beta chains below was sequenced from the same sample in a study of cytomegalovirus exposure and HLA in healthy donors. PCR used 60 Vbeta primers and 13 Jbeta primers. TCRdb keeps only in-frame clones here, not all; method: immunoSEQ multiplex PCR. The profile shows 150,000 to 200,000 clones, around 77% of them singletons. What was sequenced was PBMCs. The receptors here all came from a man aged 25-45 years in good health and CMV-seronegative.

The chain joins TRBV5-4 to TRBJ2-7, with 11 positions matching TRBD2. Germline assignment: CDR1 SGHNT and CDR2 YYREEE (reference sequence). V lost 0 bases to trimming and J lost 0 bases; unmatched junction nucleotides: 5. The CDR3 covers 17 residues. CDR3 region: CASSLALAGGSSYEQYF. The CDR3 DNA sequence: TGTGCCAGCAGCTTGGCCCTAGCGGGAGGCAGCTCCTACGAGCAGTACTTC.

The chain recombines TRBV6-6 with TRBJ2-1, with 8 bases fitting TRBD2. The V gene's germline CDR1 is MNHNY and CDR2 SVGAGI (reference sequence). V lost 7 bases and J lost 7; bases outside the gene matches: 12. CDR3 length: 15 amino acids. CDR3 residues: CASIYGGAGLNEQFF. The CDR3, as DNA: TGTGCCAGCATCTACGGGGGGGCGGGATTAAATGAGCAGTTCTTC.

The V call is TRBV2, the J call TRBJ1-1; tentative D call: TRBD1 (5 bases). Germline values: CDR1 SNHLY, CDR2 FYNNEI. The V gene lost 4 bases and the J gene lost 4 bases, with 16 bases spanning the gap. The CDR3 is 15 residues long. The CDR3 protein is CASSGPAQVGTEAFF. In nucleotides, the CDR3 is TGTGCCAGCAGTGGACCCGCACAGGTGGGCACTGAAGCTTTCTTT.

This chain joins TRBV11-2 and TRBJ2-7; a weak D match, TRBD1 (5 bases). Trimming removed 1 base at V and 6 bases at J, with 7 bases between. The CDR3 has 12 amino acids. The V gene's germline CDR1 is SGHAT and CDR2 FQNNGV. The CDR3 bases are TGTGCCAGCAGCTTAGCAGGGTTCGAGCAGTACTTC. The encoded protein is CASSLAGFEQYF.

This chain uses TRBV28 with TRBJ1-5, with 9 bases matching TRBD1. CDR1 and CDR2 from the germline V gene are MDHEN and SYDVKM. The CDR3 has 19 residues. J was trimmed by 0 bases and V by 7 bases; bases with no gene match: 16. CDR3 sequence: CASIPGTGFRPDSNQPQHF. The CDR3 nucleotides read TGTGCCAGCATCCCCGGGACAGGGTTTCGCCCAGATAGCAATCAGCCCCAGCATTTT.

The sample holds a few counts of this clone. The rearrangement uses TRBV7-2 and TRBJ1-4; no firm D call. Germline-derived CDR1 and CDR2 are SGHTA and FQGNSA. The V end was cut by 5 bases, the J end by 8 bases, with 12 bases between. The CDR3 length is 13 residues. The chain's CDR3 is CASSPQFREKLFF. As DNA, the CDR3 is TGTGCCAGCAGCCCCCAGTTTCGCGAAAAACTGTTTTTT. Full variable domain (rest looked up from reference TRBV7-2 and TRBJ1-4): GAGVSQSPSNKVTEKGKDVELRCDPISGHTALYWYRQSLGQGLEFLIYFQGNSAPDKSGLPSDRFSAERTGGSVSTLTIQRTQQEDSAVYLCASSPQFREKLFFGSGTQLSVL.

The rearrangement joins TRBV27 to TRBJ1-1, with 8 bases matching TRBD1. Germline trimming cut 7 bases from V and 4 bases from J; bases unmatched to any gene: 5. Germline V gene data show CDR1 as MNHEY and CDR2 as SMNVEV (reference sequence). The CDR3 runs to 13 residues. In nucleotides, the CDR3 is TGTGCCAGCAAGACAGGGGCGATCACTGAAGCTTTCTTT. Amino acids: CASKTGAITEAFF.

This clone was counted only a few times. This chain uses TRBV7-9 with TRBJ2-5, with 7 bases lining up with TRBD2. The length of the CDR3 is 14 residues. The V segment lost 5 bases and the J segment 5 bases; nucleotides outside the gene matches: 8. Germline CDR1 and CDR2: SEHNR and FQNEAQ (reference sequence). For the CDR3, the DNA is TGTGCCAGCAGCGTAGGCGGGAGCGGGGAGACCCAGTACTTC. This codes for CASSVGGSGETQYF.

This chain uses TRBV29-1 with TRBJ1-2; TRBD1 might be the D (5 bases). Per the germline V gene, CDR1 is SQVTM and CDR2 is ANQGSEA. The CDR3 sequence is 14 residues long. V lost 5 bases and J lost 4, with 17 bases in between. CDR3 sequence (DNA): TGCAGCGTTCCTCTGATGACAGCCTCCTATGGCTACACCTTC. It is translated as CSVPLMTASYGYTF.

This chain uses TRBV29-1 with TRBJ1-1, with 9 positions matching TRBD1. This CDR3 spans 13 amino acids. V trimming: 6 bases; J trimming: 5 bases; junction bases outside the gene matches: 7. Germline V lookup: CDR1 SQVTM, CDR2 ANQGSEA. CDR3: CSVVQGAGTEAFF. The DNA for the CDR3 is TGCAGCGTCGTACAGGGGGCAGGTACTGAAGCTTTCTTT. Full variable domain (rest looked up from reference TRBV29-1 and TRBJ1-1): SAVISQKPSRDICQRGTSLTIQCQVDSQVTMMFWYRQQPGQSLTLIATANQGSEATYESGFVIDKFPISRPNLTFSTLTVSNMSPEDSSIYLCSVVQGAGTEAFFGQGTRLTVV.

This CDR3 is CASSPRQGTSTDTQYF. The CDR3 DNA sequence: TGTGCCAGCAGCCCAAGACAGGGGACGAGCACAGATACGCAGTATTTT. The chain has TRBV7-9 and TRBJ2-3; the match to TRBD1 covers 8 bases. Trimming at V came to 5 bases and at J to 0 bases, leaving 7 bases not matched to a gene. The germline CDR1 and CDR2 sequences are SEHNR and FQNEAQ (reference sequence). CDR3 size: 16 residues.

The CDR3 here is CASSFQGFQETQYF. In DNA, the CDR3 is TGTGCCAGCAGTTTCCAGGGATTCCAAGAGACCCAGTACTTC. The rearrangement uses TRBV2 and TRBJ2-5; D possibly corresponds to TRBD1 (5 bases). V was clipped by 5 bases and J by 1 base, with 11 bases between them. The CDR3 has 14 residues. CDR1 is SNHLY, CDR2 FYNNEI, per germline.

The rearrangement links TRBV9 to TRBJ2-1; TRBD2 agrees at 9 bases. This CDR3 contains 15 residues. Losses at the gene ends were 0 bases for V and 8 bases for J; bases not matched to a gene: 6. Germline values: CDR1 SGDLS, CDR2 YYNGEE. The CDR3 reads CASSVGAGGQDEQFF. The CDR3 nucleotides are TGTGCCAGCAGCGTAGGGGCGGGAGGGCAAGATGAGCAGTTCTTC.

This rearrangement joins TRBV19 to TRBJ2-2; the match to TRBD2 covers 10 bases. Per the germline V gene, CDR1 is LNHDA and CDR2 is SQIVND (reference sequence). V lost 8 bases, J lost 4 bases, and 1 base stayed unmatched. This CDR3 region has 13 residues. CDR3 sequence (DNA): TGTGCCAGTGGGACTAGCGCCACCGGGGAGCTGTTTTTT. Its translation is CASGTSATGELFF. Full variable domain (remainder filled in from reference TRBV19 and TRBJ2-2): DGGITQSPKYLFRKEGQNVTLSCEQNLNHDAMYWYRQDPGQGLRLIYYSQIVNDFQKGDIAEGYSVSREKKESFPLTVTSAQKNPTAFYLCASGTSATGELFFGEGSRLTVL.

This clone was seen more than once but under ten times. CDR3 in DNA: TGTGCCAGCAGCTTAGATAGGGGACAGGGATGGGAAAAACTGTTTTTT. Translated: CASSLDRGQGWEKLFF. This chain joins TRBV11-3 and TRBJ1-4; TRBD1 matches at 9 bases. Germline V gives CDR1 SGHNT, CDR2 YENEEA. The CDR3 runs to 16 residues. The junction had 7 bases not matched to a gene; V was cut back by 0 bases and J by 8 bases.

V gene TRBV4-1 combines with J gene TRBJ1-5, with D perhaps matching TRBD1 (5 bases). The germline V gene encodes CDR1 MGHRA and CDR2 YSYEKL. This CDR3 region has 14 residues. Trimming removed 1 base at V and 4 bases at J, with 8 bases between. CDR3 bases: TGCGCCAGCAGCCAAGTCAGGGCGAATCAGCCCCAGCATTTT. Protein sequence: CASSQVRANQPQHF.

This clone is a singleton in its sample. CDR3 coding DNA: TGTGCCAGCAGCGACAGAATGAACACTGAAGCTTTCTTT. Its translation: CASSDRMNTEAFF. The V call is TRBV11-3, the J call TRBJ1-1, with D possibly TRBD1 on 5 matching bases. This CDR3 has 13 residues. Trimming cost V 5 bases and J 0 bases, with 7 bases left between them. Looked up from germline, CDR1 is SGHNT and CDR2 is YENEEA.

The chain employs TRBV2 and TRBJ2-1, with 12 bases lining up with TRBD1. The CDR3 consists of 15 residues. The germline V gene has CDR1 SNHLY and CDR2 FYNNEI. V shed 6 bases and J 8 bases; nucleotides not matched to a gene: 8. CDR3 residues: CASRGQGAPQDEQFF. The DNA for the CDR3 is TGTGCCAGCAGGGGACAGGGGGCGCCACAGGATGAGCAGTTCTTC.

The chain joins TRBV29-1 to TRBJ1-5, with 8 positions matching TRBD1. The length of the CDR3 is 13 residues. Germline values: CDR1 SQVTM, CDR2 ANQGSEA. V was pared by 5 bases and J by 2 bases, with 2 bases of the junction left unmatched. In DNA form, the CDR3 reads TGCAGCGTTTCGGACAGGGGCAATCAGCCCCAGCATTTT. Translated: CSVSDRGNQPQHF. Drawing the rest from reference TRBV29-1 and TRBJ1-5, the complete variable domain is SAVISQKPSRDICQRGTSLTIQCQVDSQVTMMFWYRQQPGQSLTLIATANQGSEATYESGFVIDKFPISRPNLTFSTLTVSNMSPEDSSIYLCSVSDRGNQPQHFGDGTRLSIL.

The V and J genes are TRBV6-1 and TRBJ2-7; D is undetermined. The CDR3 is 12 amino acids. Germline CDR1 MNHNS, CDR2 SASEGT. Trimming took 3 bases from V and 0 from J, leaving 3 bases between them. This CDR3 is CASSDSSYEQYF. Here the CDR3 DNA reads TGTGCCAGCAGTGACAGCTCCTACGAGCAGTACTTC.

CDR3 region: CASSELGHSGNTIYF. Written as DNA, the CDR3 is TGCGCCAGCAGTGAGTTGGGGCACTCTGGAAACACCATATATTTT. The V and J genes are TRBV5-1 and TRBJ1-3; perhaps TRBD1 as D (5 bases). Germline V gene sequence: CDR1 SGHRS, CDR2 YFSETQ. Trimming shortened V by 5 bases and J by 0 bases, and 12 bases separated the two germline ends. The CDR3 is 15 residues long. The full variable domain, rest sourced from reference TRBV5-1 and TRBJ1-3, is KAGVTQTPRYLIKTRGQQVTLSCSPISGHRSVSWYQQTPGQGLQFLFEYFSETQRNKGNFPGRFSGRQFSNSRSEMNVSTLELGDSALYLCASSELGHSGNTIYFGEGSWLTVV.

This clone was seen a few times. The V call is TRBV5-5, the J call TRBJ2-7, with 8 bases fitting TRBD2. Germline V lookup: CDR1 SGHKS, CDR2 YYEKEE (reference sequence). Losses at the gene ends were 4 bases for V and 2 bases for J; bases not matched to a gene: 8. The CDR3 contains 15 residues. The CDR3 nucleotides are TGTGCCAGCAGCCATACTAGCGGAACAACCTACGAGCAGTACTTC. Translated, it gives CASSHTSGTTYEQYF.

The J gene is TRBJ1-5, the V gene TRBV2, with unresolved D. Trimming cost V 1 base and J 4 bases, with 11 bases left between them. Germline CDR1 is SNHLY and CDR2 is FYNNEI. This CDR3 comprises 15 residues. CDR3 amino acids: CASSEGALPNQPQHF. The DNA for the CDR3 is TGTGCCAGCAGTGAAGGGGCTCTACCGAATCAGCCCCAGCATTTT.

The V and J genes are TRBV7-3 and TRBJ2-2; D is perhaps TRBD1 (6 bases). The CDR3 runs to 15 residues. From germline, CDR1 is SGHTA and CDR2 FQGTGA. Trimming left V 0 bases short and J 7 bases short, with 12 bases between. CDR3 sequence (DNA): TGTGCCAGCAGCTTAACGTCACTCAGGGGCGGGGAGCTGTTTTTT. It encodes CASSLTSLRGGELFF.

The chain joins TRBV15 to TRBJ2-7; D remains unclear. V shed 1 base and J shed 6 bases, with 16 bases lying between them. The CDR3 length is 15 residues. The germline gives CDR1 LNHNV, CDR2 YYDKDF (reference sequence). The CDR3 DNA reads TGTGCCACCAGCAGAGGAAGTGCTTCCCTCAGCGAGCAGTACTTC. Translation: CATSRGSASLSEQYF.

This rearrangement joins TRBV5-4 to TRBJ2-7; TRBD2 is a possible D gene (6 bases). Germline V gene sequence: CDR1 SGHNT, CDR2 YYREEE (reference sequence). V lost 3 bases, J lost 3 bases, and 19 bases lay in between. There are 16 residues in the CDR3. In DNA form, the CDR3 reads TGTGCCAGCAGCTCGCCCAGTGGGGGGACGAACTACGAGCAGTACTTC. This encodes CASSSPSGGTNYEQYF.

The rearrangement joins TRBV5-6 to TRBJ2-3; TRBD2 matches 10 bases. J lost 5 bases, V lost 0 bases, and 15 bases had no gene match. Germline CDR1 reads SGHDT; CDR2 reads YYEEEE. CDR3 length: 19 amino acids. Here the CDR3 reads CASSLERLAGVKGRDTQYF. CDR3 nucleotides: TGTGCCAGCAGCTTGGAGCGGCTAGCGGGAGTAAAGGGCAGAGATACGCAGTATTTT.

The gene calls are TRBV28 and TRBJ1-4; 10 nucleotides agree with TRBD1. With V trimmed by 6 bases and J by 4 bases, 11 bases remained unmatched. This CDR3 is 17 amino acids long. Germline CDR1 MDHEN, CDR2 SYDVKM. The CDR3 here is CASRPLPGTGDNEKLFF. CDR3 DNA: TGTGCCAGCAGACCTTTGCCGGGGACAGGGGATAATGAAAAACTGTTTTTT.